This entry features one T cell receptor gamma chain sequence. There is no known antigen for this receptor. A junction boundary mismatches the germline segment, possibly from a read error. Thymic samples were depleted of alphabeta T cells, then CD3+ TCRVdelta1+ TCRVdelta2- thymocytes were FACS-sorted. The purity of the sorted Vdelta1+ thymocytes was between 98% and 99.6%. Thymic specimens came from under ten paediatric patients undergoing corrective cardiac surgery, aged from about 5 days to 16 months. Thymic tissue was dispersed, and mononuclear cells were isolated on a Histopaque-1077 density gradient. The staining antibodies were anti-TCRVdelta1 clone TS8.2, anti-TCRVdelta2 clone B6, anti-CD3 clone HIT3a and anti-TCRalphabeta clone IP26. CDR3 length: 16 amino acids, cysteine to phenylalanine. Kept here is only the CDR3 DNA, which spans 48 bases and is read in frame from base 1. The CDR1 and CDR2 encoded by the germline V gene are EGSTGY and YDSYTSSV.

These data are taken from a study of Vδ1+ human thymocytes (dated by TCRdb to 2016 to 2018). With respect to the entire study: As a data resource, the study described the mRNA-level TRG and TRD CDR3 repertoires of highly purified Vdelta1+ thymocytes obtained from young children. The multiplex-based CDR3 amplicon strategy had previously been validated against 5'RACE-based CDR3 amplicon generation methods.

The paper as a whole reports these results and caveats: The authors advised highly purified populations and single-cell validation, since unexpected Vdelta2 sequences could cause misinterpretation of bulk repertoire data. The thymic TRG and TRD repertoires appeared highly polyclonal, with Gaussian CDR3 length distributions, in contrast to the oligoclonal repertoires of peripheral blood. About 21% of thymic TRD sequences were found to be Vdelta2 (and few were Vdelta3) despite high sort purity, in contrast to peripheral blood Vdelta1+ controls. Because no clustering by age or sex was seen, donors were not stratified by age or sex in the analyses. Donors shared many TRG clonotypes (up to about 7x10^3), but TRD repertoires were essentially private, with at most 130 shared.

RNA extraction was carried out with the RNeasy mini kit, and reverse transcription was then done using Superscript III. To generate the CDR3 amplicons, a multiplex PCR was run using pooled V-gene forward primers together with a constant-region reverse primer that carried Illumina adaptor overhangs. After gel purification, the amplicons were indexed with Nextera index primers over eight extra PCR cycles and then purified using AMPure XP beads. Sequencing of libraries was performed on an Illumina MiSeq using paired-end 250 bp reads, dual indexing and an approximately 19% PhiX spike-in. The original methods were these. Reads were quality checked with FastQC, and TRG read pairs were merged with ea-utils fastq-join. Sequences were annotated with IMGT/HighV-QUEST, keeping only productive sequences with unambiguous V-gene assignment; clonotypes were defined by identical CDR3 sequence. VDJtools 1.1.1, tcR 2.2.3, Treemap and vegan Shannon diversity in R 3.4.4 were used for downstream analysis. TCRdb called clones anew from the public reads via CATT; matching DNA rows were later pooled. The V and J calls here are based on TCRdb, not the publication. This sample is represented by 20,000 to 25,000 gamma-chain clones; about an eighth of them were singletons. Clones ranked in the top ten supply under 2.5% of the sample.

Input material: Vdelta1+ gamma-delta thymocytes from the thymus. According to the study, the label for this sample's cell subset or site signals: FACS-sorted CD3+ TCRalphabeta- TCRVdelta1+ TCRVdelta2- thymocytes. This sequence was found in a child in the first two years of life who had congenital heart surgery. Rearrangement joined TRGV4 to TRGJ1 or TRGJ2. CDR3 loop: CATWNGPNFLYYKKLF. The DNA sequence reads TGTGCCACCTGGAATGGGCCGAATTTTCTCTATTATAAGAAACTCTTT.